Only a few counts were recorded for the clone carrying this T cell receptor (beta chain). The antigen is unknown. The CDR3 covers 11 residues. Between the trimmed V and J ends, which lost 0 bases and 9 bases, there was a span of 5 bases. Germline V gives CDR1 MRHNA, CDR2 SNTAGT. Attachment of unique molecular identifiers to individual cDNA molecules was performed. Each CDR3 protein is one row after TCRdb ran MiXCR on the 5' RACE reads. The data contain roughly 63,000 distinct CDR3 sequences, approximately 12% of them singletons. This specimen belongs to a study of early T cells in non-severe SARS-CoV-2 infection. Findings and limits, study-wide: VDJdb-based matching was biased toward anti-spike CD8 responses and missed private and CD4 specificities.

The source was whole blood, collected at baseline. The receptor's source is an adult who was a healthcare worker with PCR-confirmed SARS-CoV-2 infection or an uninfected control (not recorded which). The donor label of this sample is uncertain. This sequence joins TRBV6-4 and TRBJ1-1; D unclear. DNA of the CDR3: TGTGCCAGCAGTGACTCCGTGAAAGCTTTCTTT. It encodes CASSDSVKAFF.